This T cell receptor (beta chain) was identified in a study of blood T cell repertoires in COVID-19 (dated by TCRdb to the early 2020s). For the study in its entirety: The collaborator samples originated in the United States, Italy and Spain and spanned the acute and convalescent phases of COVID-19. A freely available public database, intended as a resource for researchers studying the immune response to SARS-CoV-2, is where the repertoires were released. Samples came from the ongoing ImmuneRACE study (first 160 participants) plus 1,254 subjects from 6 global collaborators. HLA class I and class II types, where available, came from metadata supplied by the sample provider rather than from assay-based typing. Sample metadata almost always included a de-identified subject ID, COVID-19 status, age in years and sex. Deeply sampled blood TCRbeta repertoires from subjects exposed to, actively infected with, or recovered from COVID-19 were included in the dataset. The prospective study material was composed of cDNA or gDNA derived from T cells, B-cell-depleted T cells, or PBMCs.

Worth noting for this clone: Its antigen is not yet known. No quality values exist for individual bases; no much larger clone is one base distant.

Overall results and qualifications from the work: The quantity of clinical and demographic metadata differed by source and by participant and was supplied without curation.

From the cysteine through the phenylalanine, the CDR3 covers 15 amino acids. Solely the CDR3 DNA is kept, with 45 bases framed from the first base. Germline trimming amounts to 5 bases on V and 5 bases on J, with 8 as the count of junction bases outside the gene matches. CDR1 and CDR2 are drawn from the germline V gene: SGHTA, FQGNSA. Collaborating institutions collected whole blood in K2EDTA tubes following their own protocols. For TCRbeta analysis, collaborator samples were shipped as frozen whole blood, as isolated PBMCs, or as DNA extracted from either sample type. TCRbeta CDR3 regions were amplified from genomic DNA using the immunoSEQ Assay, a bias-controlled multiplex PCR. The study's own analysis went as follows. Within the assay, amplification of reference gene primers was used to estimate how many nucleated cells each sample contained. Sequence reads were collapsed and filtered to measure the absolute abundance of every unique TCRbeta CDR3 rearrangement. Productive Simpson clonality was computed per sample as the square root of Simpson's diversity index over productive rearrangements. The table was pulled from immuneACCESS by TCRdb, which kept in-frame rearrangements only. Such tables lose some clones; where checked, under half of the loss comes from unresolved V genes, and the rest has no known cause. The V and J calls and the clone size are those of that table, but D and trimming were determined from the DNA. The sample includes roughly 97,000 clones, with approximately 90% observed a single time. 1.5% to 2% of the sample belongs to the ten largest clones.

The chain was built from TRBV7-2 and TRBJ2-5; 10 junctional bases match TRBD2. The sample was peripheral blood. This clonotype originated in a man aged 55-75 years with acute or convalescent COVID-19. The CDR3 protein: CASSRQSGGAETQYF. The DNA sequence is given as TGTGCCAGCAGCCGTCAGAGCGGGGGGGCGGAGACCCAGTACTTC.